The count of the clone carrying this TCR beta chain is one. V lost 4 bases, J lost 1 base, and 11 bases lay in between. CDR1 is SNHLY, CDR2 FYNNEI, per germline. The CDR3 has 15 residues. This sample was taken from a study of blood T cell repertoires in COVID-19. Study-level background: Acute and convalescent COVID-19 samples came from the United States, Italy and Spain. PBMCs, B-cell-depleted T cells, or T cells provided the cDNA or gDNA that made up the material.

One Seattle source followed patients from active infection through their disease course. Authors' data handling: Estimation of nucleated cell counts was performed using reference gene primer amplification. The method was immunoSEQ multiplex PCR; TCRdb's version includes in-frame clones alone and lacks a portion of them. For V, J and clone size, that table is used; D and trimming come from the DNA. The table shows about 250,000 clones, with roughly 86% occurring only once. The chain combines TRBV2 with TRBJ1-5, with D perhaps TRBD1 (5 bases). Sequenced input: peripheral blood. The source of this sequence is a woman older than 75 with COVID-19, enrolled during active disease. The CDR3 coding sequence is TGTGCCAGCAGTGGGGCAGGGCGAAGCAATCAGCCCCAGCATTTT. The encoded protein is CASSGAGRSNQPQHF.